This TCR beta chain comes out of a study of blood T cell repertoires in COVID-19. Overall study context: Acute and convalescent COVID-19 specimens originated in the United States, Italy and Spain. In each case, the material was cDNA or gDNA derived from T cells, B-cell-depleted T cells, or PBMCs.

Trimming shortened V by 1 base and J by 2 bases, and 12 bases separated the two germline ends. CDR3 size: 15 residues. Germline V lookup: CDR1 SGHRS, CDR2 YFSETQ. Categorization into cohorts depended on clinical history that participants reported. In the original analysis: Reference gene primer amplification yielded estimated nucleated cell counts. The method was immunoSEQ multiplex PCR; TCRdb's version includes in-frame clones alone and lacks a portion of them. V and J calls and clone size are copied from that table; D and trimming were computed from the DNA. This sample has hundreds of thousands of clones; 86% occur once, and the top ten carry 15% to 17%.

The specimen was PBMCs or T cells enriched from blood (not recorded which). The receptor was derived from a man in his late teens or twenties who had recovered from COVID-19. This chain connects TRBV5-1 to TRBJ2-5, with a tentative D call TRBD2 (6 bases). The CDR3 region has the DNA TGCGCCAGCAGCTTGTCGGCGGGACGGCAAGAGACCCAGTACTTC. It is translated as CASSLSAGRQETQYF. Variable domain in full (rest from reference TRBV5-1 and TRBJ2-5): KAGVTQTPRYLIKTRGQQVTLSCSPISGHRSVSWYQQTPGQGLQFLFEYFSETQRNKGNFPGRFSGRQFSNSRSEMNVSTLELGDSALYLCASSLSAGRQETQYFGPGTRLLVL.